The entry below gives a single T cell receptor beta chain sequence along with its context. The sample originates from a study of blood T cell repertoires in COVID-19. For the study at large: Some COVID-19 samples were acute and others convalescent; all came from the United States, Italy and Spain. Sample material is recorded as cDNA or gDNA derived from T cells, B-cell-depleted T cells, or PBMCs.

Original analysis: Quantification of nucleated cells was approximated via reference gene primer amplification. Data came from immunoSEQ multiplex PCR; TCRdb stores just in-frame clones and leaves some out. For V, J and clone size, that table is used; D and trimming come from the DNA. Counted here are some 370,000 clones, 90% occurring once; the ten biggest clones make up around 7%. The germline V and J ends were trimmed by 0 bases and 3 bases, with 10 bases remaining between them. Per the germline V gene, CDR1 is KGHDR and CDR2 is SFDVKD. This CDR3 contains 15 residues. The J gene is TRBJ2-5, the V gene TRBV24-1; TRBD1 might be the D (6 bases). The sample consisted of peripheral blood. This receptor was identified in a young man with active or convalescent COVID-19. CDR3 loop: CATSDLFGDKETQYF. The CDR3 DNA sequence: TGTGCCACCAGTGATTTGTTTGGGGACAAAGAGACCCAGTACTTC.